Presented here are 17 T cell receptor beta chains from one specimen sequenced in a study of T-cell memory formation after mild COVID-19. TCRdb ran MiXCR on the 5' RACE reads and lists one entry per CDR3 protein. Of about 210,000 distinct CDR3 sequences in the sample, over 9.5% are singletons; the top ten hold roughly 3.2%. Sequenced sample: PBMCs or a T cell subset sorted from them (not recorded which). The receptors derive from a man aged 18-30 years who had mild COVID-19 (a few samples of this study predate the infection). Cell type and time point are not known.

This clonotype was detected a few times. For the CDR3, the DNA is TGTGCCAGCAGGTCGGGGGGAAAACTGTTTTTT. Encoded protein: CASRSGGKLFF. The V gene is TRBV28, the J gene TRBJ1-4; D is possibly TRBD1 (5 bases). V lost 6 bases and J lost 10, with 9 bases in between. The CDR3 totals 11 residues. Looked up from germline, CDR1 is MDHEN and CDR2 is SYDVKM. Looking up the rest from reference TRBV28 and TRBJ1-4 gives the full variable domain: DVKVTQSSRYLVKRTGEKVFLECVQDMDHENMFWYRQDPGLGLRLIYFSYDVKMKEKGDIPEGYSVSREKKERFSLILESASTNQTSMYLCASRSGGKLFFGSGTQLSVL.

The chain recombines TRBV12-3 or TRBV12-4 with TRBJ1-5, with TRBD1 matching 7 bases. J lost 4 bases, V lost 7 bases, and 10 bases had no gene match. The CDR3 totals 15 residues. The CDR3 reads CASTKRQGANQPQHF. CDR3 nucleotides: TGTGCCAGCACCAAAAGACAGGGCGCAAATCAGCCCCAGCATTTT.

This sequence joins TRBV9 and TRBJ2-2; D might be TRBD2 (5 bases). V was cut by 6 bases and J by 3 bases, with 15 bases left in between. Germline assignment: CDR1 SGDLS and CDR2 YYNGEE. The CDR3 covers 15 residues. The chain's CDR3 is CASNAGVADTGELFF. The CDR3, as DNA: TGTGCCAGCAACGCCGGGGTGGCGGACACCGGGGAGCTGTTTTTT.

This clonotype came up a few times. As DNA, the CDR3 is TGTGCCAGCAGTAAAGCGGGGGCGGGGGAGACCCAGTACTTC. It translates to CASSKAGAGETQYF. The rearrangement links TRBV7-2 to TRBJ2-5; 8 bases are shared with TRBD2. The V gene's germline CDR1 is SGHTA and CDR2 FQGNSA. With 6 bases clipped from V and 5 bases from J, the junction kept 8 bases outside the gene matches. This CDR3 has 14 amino acids.

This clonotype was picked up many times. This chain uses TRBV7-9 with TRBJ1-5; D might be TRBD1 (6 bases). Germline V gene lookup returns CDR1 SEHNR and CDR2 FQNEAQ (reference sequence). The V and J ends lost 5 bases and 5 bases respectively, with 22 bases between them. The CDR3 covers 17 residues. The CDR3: CASSPGWGQGLYQPQHF. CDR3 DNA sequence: TGTGCCAGCAGCCCAGGCTGGGGTCAGGGGCTATATCAGCCCCAGCATTTT.

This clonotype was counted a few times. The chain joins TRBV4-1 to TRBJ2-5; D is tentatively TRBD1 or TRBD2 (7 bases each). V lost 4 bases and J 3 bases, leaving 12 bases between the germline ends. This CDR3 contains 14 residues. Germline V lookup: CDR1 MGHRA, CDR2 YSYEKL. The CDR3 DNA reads TGCGCCAGCAGCCCAGGGGGAGGGAAAGAGACCCAGTACTTC. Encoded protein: CASSPGGGKETQYF.

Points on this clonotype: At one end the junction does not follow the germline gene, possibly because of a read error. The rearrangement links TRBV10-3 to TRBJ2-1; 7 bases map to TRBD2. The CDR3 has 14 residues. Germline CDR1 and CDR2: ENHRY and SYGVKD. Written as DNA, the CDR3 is TGTGCCATCGGTGACAGTCTGGGGGGGGATGAGCAGTTCTTC. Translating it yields CAIGDSLGGDEQFF.

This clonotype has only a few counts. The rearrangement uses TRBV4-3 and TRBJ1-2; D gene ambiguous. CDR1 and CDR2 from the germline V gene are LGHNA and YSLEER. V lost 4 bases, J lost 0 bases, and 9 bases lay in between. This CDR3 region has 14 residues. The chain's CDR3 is CASSRTPSNYGYTF. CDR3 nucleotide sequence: TGCGCCAGCAGCCGCACGCCGTCTAACTATGGCTACACCTTC.

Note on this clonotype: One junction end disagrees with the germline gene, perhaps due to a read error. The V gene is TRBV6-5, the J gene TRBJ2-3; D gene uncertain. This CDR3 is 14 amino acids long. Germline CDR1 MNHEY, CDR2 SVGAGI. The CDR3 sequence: CARSYGVTTDTQYF. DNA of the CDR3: TGTGCCAGAAGTTATGGGGTTACGACAGATACGCAGTATTTT.

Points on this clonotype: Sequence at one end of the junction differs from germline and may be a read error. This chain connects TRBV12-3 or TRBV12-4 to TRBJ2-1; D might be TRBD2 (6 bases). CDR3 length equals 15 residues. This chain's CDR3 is CARSLGGPTYNEQFF. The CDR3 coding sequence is TGTGCCAGAAGTTTGGGGGGACCCACCTACAATGAGCAGTTCTTC.

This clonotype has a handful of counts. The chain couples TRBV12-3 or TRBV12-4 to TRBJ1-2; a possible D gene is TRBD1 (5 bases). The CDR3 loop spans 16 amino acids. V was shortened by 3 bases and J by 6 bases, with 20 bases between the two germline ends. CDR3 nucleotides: TGTGCCAGCAGTTTTCTCTCTACGTGGCAGGGAGATGGCTACACCTTC. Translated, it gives CASSFLSTWQGDGYTF.

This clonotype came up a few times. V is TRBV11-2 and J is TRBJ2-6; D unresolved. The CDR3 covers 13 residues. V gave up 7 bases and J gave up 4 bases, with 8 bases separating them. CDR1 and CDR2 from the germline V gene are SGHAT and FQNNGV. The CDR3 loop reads CASTSPGANVLTF. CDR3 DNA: TGTGCCAGCACCTCCCCCGGGGCCAACGTCCTGACTTTC.

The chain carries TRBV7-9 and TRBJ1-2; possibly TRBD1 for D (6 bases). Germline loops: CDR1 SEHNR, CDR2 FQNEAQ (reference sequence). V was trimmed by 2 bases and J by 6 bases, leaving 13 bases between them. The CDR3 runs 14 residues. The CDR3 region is CASSLRRQGNGYTF. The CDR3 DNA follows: TGTGCCAGCAGCTTACGACGGCAGGGGAATGGCTACACCTTC.

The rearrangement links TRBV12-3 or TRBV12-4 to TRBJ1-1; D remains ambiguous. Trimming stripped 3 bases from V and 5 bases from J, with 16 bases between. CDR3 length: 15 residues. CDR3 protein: CASSFRPLKLTEAFF. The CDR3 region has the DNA TGTGCCAGCAGTTTTCGGCCCCTGAAGTTGACTGAAGCTTTCTTT.

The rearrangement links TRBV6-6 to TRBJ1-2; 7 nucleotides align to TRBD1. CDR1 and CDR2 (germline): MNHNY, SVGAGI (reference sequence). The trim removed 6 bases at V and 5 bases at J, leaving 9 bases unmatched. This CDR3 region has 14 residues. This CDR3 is CASSPTGDGYGYTF. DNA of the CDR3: TGTGCCAGCAGCCCCACAGGGGATGGGTATGGCTACACCTTC.

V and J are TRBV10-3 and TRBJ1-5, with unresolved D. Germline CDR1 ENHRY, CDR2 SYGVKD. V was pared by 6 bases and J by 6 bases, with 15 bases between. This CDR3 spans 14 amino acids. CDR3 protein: CAIRKDVSGQPQHF. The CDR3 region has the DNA TGTGCCATCAGGAAGGACGTTAGCGGTCAGCCCCAGCATTTT.

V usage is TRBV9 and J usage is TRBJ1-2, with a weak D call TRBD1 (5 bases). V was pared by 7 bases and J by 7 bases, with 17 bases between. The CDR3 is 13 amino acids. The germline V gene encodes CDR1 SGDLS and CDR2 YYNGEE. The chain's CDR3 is CASSVKHGGGYTF. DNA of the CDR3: TGTGCCAGCTCTGTAAAACACGGGGGTGGCTACACCTTC.